Below are 10 T cell receptor beta chains sequenced from a single sample in a study of blood T cell repertoires in COVID-19. Measured with immunoSEQ multiplex PCR; TCRdb has only the in-frame clones, and not every one. The table records approximately 100,000 clones, roughly four fifths of them present only once. The sequenced sample consisted of peripheral blood. The receptors derive from a man aged 70-80 years with active or convalescent COVID-19.

J is TRBJ1-2 and V is TRBV7-9, with TRBD1 identical over 8 bases. This CDR3 region has 13 residues. Germline CDR1 is SEHNR and CDR2 is FQNEAQ (reference sequence). V shed 5 bases, J shed 4 bases, and the junction held 3 bases outside the gene matches. The CDR3 region has the DNA TGTGCCAGCAGCACAGGGGGGATCTATGGCTACACCTTC. Its protein is CASSTGGIYGYTF.

This clone was seen a few times. The chain combines TRBV7-2 with TRBJ1-2, with 7 bases identical to TRBD1. The CDR3 has 14 residues. The germline V gene encodes CDR1 SGHTA and CDR2 FQGNSA. V lost 0 bases, J lost 7 bases, and 5 bases stayed unmatched. CDR3 nucleotide sequence: TGTGCCAGCAGCTTAGCTGGGTCAGGGGGTGGCTACACCTTC. Its protein is CASSLAGSGGGYTF.

This clone has a single count. Other DNA variants within this sample encode the same CDR3. The gene calls are TRBV9 and TRBJ2-7, with D possibly matching TRBD2 (6 bases). The V end was cut by 0 bases, the J end by 1 base, with 8 bases between. This CDR3 has 14 amino acids. Germline CDR1 and CDR2: SGDLS and YYNGEE. The CDR3 region has the DNA TGTGCCAGCAGCGTAGTAGCGGAGTCCTACGAGCAGTACTTC. Its translation: CASSVVAESYEQYF.

This clone appeared a few times. The chain combines TRBV5-6 with TRBJ2-7, with D possibly matching TRBD2 (5 bases). V gave up 4 bases and J gave up 0 bases, with 11 bases separating them. The CDR3 runs 14 residues. Germline CDR1 is SGHDT and CDR2 is YYEEEE. The CDR3 DNA reads TGTGCCAGCAGCGCAGCTAGCTACTCCTACGAGCAGTACTTC. Translating it yields CASSAASYSYEQYF.

The chain employs TRBV2 and TRBJ2-5; 10 bases line up with TRBD1. The CDR3 consists of 13 residues. Germline CDR1 SNHLY, CDR2 FYNNEI. V lost 8 bases to trimming and J lost 6 bases; unmatched junction nucleotides: 6. CDR3 amino acids: CASVTGGAKTQYF. As DNA, the CDR3 is TGTGCCAGCGTGACAGGGGGCGCGAAGACCCAGTACTTC.

This clone is a singleton in its sample. This chain joins TRBV18 and TRBJ1-3, with D possibly matching TRBD1 (5 bases). Deletions cut 0 bases from V and 0 bases from J, with 6 bases between. Per germline, CDR1 KGHSH and CDR2 LQKENI. The CDR3 covers 15 residues. The CDR3 DNA reads as TGTGCCAGCTCACCACCCCAGGGCTCTGGAAACACCATATATTTT. This gives the protein CASSPPQGSGNTIYF. The full variable domain, completed using reference TRBV18 and TRBJ1-3, is NAGVMQNPRHLVRRRGQEARLRCSPMKGHSHVYWYRQLPEEGLKFMVYLQKENIIDESGMPKERFSAEFPKEGPSILRIQQVVRGDSAAYFCASSPPQGSGNTIYFGEGSWLTVV.

This sequence joins TRBV30 and TRBJ1-2; TRBD1 matches at 7 bases. This CDR3 has 15 amino acids. Germline trimming cut 0 bases from V and 7 bases from J; bases unmatched to any gene: 11. The germline gives CDR1 GTSNPN, CDR2 SVGIG (reference sequence). CDR3 in amino acids: CAWSVSPRTGLGYTF. CDR3 coding DNA: TGTGCCTGGAGTGTAAGCCCCAGGACAGGCCTTGGCTACACCTTC.

V usage is TRBV30 and J usage is TRBJ1-6; the D gene is possibly TRBD1 (6 bases). Germline V gene sequence: CDR1 GTSNPN, CDR2 SVGIG (reference sequence). The CDR3 runs 18 residues. V was trimmed by 2 bases and J by 10 bases, leaving 27 bases between them. The CDR3, as DNA: TGTGCCTGGAGTACACCCTACAGGGCCCTCTTATTAAGGTCACCCCTCCACTTT. Its protein is CAWSTPYRALLLRSPLHF. The full variable domain, its missing parts supplied by reference TRBV30 and TRBJ1-6, is SQTIHQWPATLVQPVGSPLSLECTVEGTSNPNLYWYRQAAGRGLQLLFYSVGIGQISSEVPQNLSASRPQDRQFILSSKKLLLSDSGFYLCAWSTPYRALLLRSPLHFGNGTRLTVT.

The V gene is TRBV28, the J gene TRBJ2-1, with D perhaps TRBD2 (6 bases). Trimming took off 8 bases at V and 3 bases at J, with 17 bases between the two ends. Looked up from germline, CDR1 is MDHEN and CDR2 is SYDVKM. The CDR3 sequence is 15 residues long. The DNA for the CDR3 is TGTGCCAGCCCACCAGCGGGCCTTATCTACAATGAGCAGTTCTTC. It is translated as CASPPAGLIYNEQFF.

The V call is TRBV27, the J call TRBJ2-6, with D possibly being TRBD1 (6 bases). In germline, CDR1 is MNHEY, CDR2 SMNVEV (reference sequence). Trimming took off 2 bases at V and 8 bases at J, with 10 bases between the two ends. This CDR3 contains 14 residues. DNA for the CDR3: TGTGCCAGCAGTTTAACAGGGTCAACCAACGTCCTGACTTTC. Protein: CASSLTGSTNVLTF.